Following are 30 T cell receptor beta chains from one sample sequenced in a study of blood T cells in healthy people across ages (dated by TCRdb to between 2014 and 2016). Libraries were prepared through 5' RACE. The second PCR ran for roughly 7 to 12 cycles and used a J-beta primer mix along with a sample-barcoded 5' primer. Using fastp at Q25 and MiXCR, TCRdb reprocessed the public reads and kept productive beta chains. Entries that share a CDR3 protein sequence are merged under the most common genes and DNA. Counted in this sample were 1.8 million or so distinct CDR3 sequences; about 39% of them appeared once. The ten top clones hold approximately 22% of the sample. The sequenced sample was blood. The receptors shown here come from a human donor in good health.

This chain connects TRBV2 to TRBJ2-4, with D perhaps TRBD1 or TRBD2 (5 bases each). The assigned J gene may be wrong: the sequence end matches TRBJ2-7 better. The CDR3 consists of 16 residues. CDR1 is SNHLY and CDR2 is FYNNEI in the germline V gene. DNA for the CDR3: TGTGCCAGCACTCTAAACCGGGACCGCCCTACTTACGAGCAGTACTTC. Its translation is CASTLNRDRPTYEQYF.

This rearrangement joins TRBV2 to TRBJ2-3, with TRBD2 matching over 12 bases. CDR1 is SNHLY and CDR2 is FYNNEI in the germline V gene. The V segment lost 6 bases and the J segment 0 bases; nucleotides outside the gene matches: 4. The CDR3 runs to 16 residues. The CDR3 nucleotides are TGTGCCAGCAGGAAGACTAGCGGGGGAAGCACAGATACGCAGTATTTT. It specifies CASRKTSGGSTDTQYF.

This clonotype came up once. This rearrangement joins TRBV11-3 to TRBJ2-5, with 11 bases matching TRBD2. Germline-derived CDR1 and CDR2 are SGHNT and YENEEA. The junction had 13 bases not matched to a gene; V was cut back by 1 base and J by 0 bases. The CDR3 contains 20 residues. The CDR3 reads CASSLGSASGGSLYQETQYF. The CDR3 DNA reads TGTGCCAGCAGCTTAGGGTCGGCTAGCGGGGGGTCCCTCTACCAAGAGACCCAGTACTTC.

V usage is TRBV11-2 and J usage is TRBJ1-2; no reliable D call. V lost 1 base to trimming and J lost 4 bases, with 16 bases between them. The CDR3 extends over 16 amino acids. The germline gives CDR1 SGHAT, CDR2 FQNNGV. The CDR3, as DNA: TGTGCCAGCAGCTTAGTCCCCGCAGGAGGTTCCTATGGCTACACCTTC. This encodes CASSLVPAGGSYGYTF.

V is TRBV20-1 and J is TRBJ1-2; tentative D call: TRBD1 (5 bases). Per the germline V gene, CDR1 is DFQATT and CDR2 is SNEGSKA (reference sequence). The CDR3 covers 14 residues. V gave up 3 bases and J gave up 0 bases, with 11 bases separating them. Here the CDR3 reads CSASQGATNYGYTF. The CDR3 region has the DNA TGCAGTGCTAGTCAAGGGGCGACTAACTATGGCTACACCTTC.

This rearrangement joins TRBV24-1 to TRBJ1-2; D is perhaps TRBD1 (6 bases). CDR1 and CDR2 (germline): KGHDR, SFDVKD. This CDR3 contains 14 residues. Deletions cut 4 bases from V and 2 bases from J, with 10 bases between. CDR3 bases: TGTGCCACCAGTGACTGGACAGTCAACTATGGCTACACCTTC. This sequence encodes CATSDWTVNYGYTF.

This clonotype was observed at least ten times. The rearrangement joins TRBV3-1 to TRBJ2-5, with D perhaps matching TRBD2 (6 bases). The CDR3 contains 16 residues. V was trimmed by 2 bases and J by 1 base, leaving 14 bases between them. The germline CDR1 and CDR2 sequences are LGHDT and YNNKEL (reference sequence). The CDR3 DNA reads as TGTGCCAGCAGCCAACCCCCCACGCGGGGCCAAGAGACCCAGTACTTC. This encodes CASSQPPTRGQETQYF.

The genes are TRBV6-5 and TRBJ2-1; 7 bases fit TRBD2. CDR3 size: 14 residues. Germline lookup yields CDR1 MNHEY and CDR2 SVGAGI. V shed 2 bases, J shed 6 bases, and the junction held 4 bases outside the gene matches. CDR3 residues: CASSYGLEGNEQFF. Written as DNA, the CDR3 is TGTGCCAGCAGTTACGGACTAGAAGGCAATGAGCAGTTCTTC.

The J gene is TRBJ2-5, the V gene TRBV5-6, with TRBD1 matching 7 bases. CDR1 SGHDT and CDR2 YYEEEE come from the germline V gene. The CDR3 covers 14 residues. J lost 5 bases, V lost 2 bases, and 6 bases had no gene match. CDR3: CASSLGQERETQYF. In DNA, the CDR3 is TGTGCCAGCAGCTTAGGACAGGAGAGGGAGACCCAGTACTTC.

This clonotype was observed a few times. V is TRBV29-1 and J is TRBJ1-2; 8 nucleotides line up with TRBD1. V was clipped by 4 bases and J by 2 bases; unmatched bases: 9. The CDR3 extends over 15 amino acids. Germline CDR1 and CDR2: SQVTM and ANQGSEA. CDR3 amino acids: CSVGGGTGLNYGYTF. CDR3 coding DNA: TGCAGCGTTGGAGGGGGGACAGGACTAAACTATGGCTACACCTTC.

Worth noting for this clonotype: A much larger clone is a single base away; this may be a read error. The chain combines TRBV29-1 with TRBJ2-3, with 7 bases lining up with TRBD1. J gave up 0 bases and V 4 bases, and 4 bases lay outside the gene matches. The CDR3 is 14 amino acids. Germline-derived CDR1 and CDR2 are SQVTM and ANQGSEA. The CDR3 reads CSVASRGSTDTQYF. For the CDR3, the DNA is TGCAGCGTTGCTAGCAGGGGGAGCACAGATACGCAGTATTTT.

Sample share makes this clonotype medium-sized. This sequence joins TRBV7-2 and TRBJ2-3; the D is unclear. V was clipped by 6 bases and J by 2 bases, with 6 bases between them. This CDR3 contains 12 residues. Germline V gene lookup returns CDR1 SGHTA and CDR2 FQGNSA. DNA of the CDR3: TGTGCCAGCAGTTTCATCACAGATACGCAGTATTTT. This codes for CASSFITDTQYF.

This clonotype was observed a handful of times. The chain combines TRBV4-3 with TRBJ2-1, with no clear D. The CDR3 has 16 residues. The germline CDR1 and CDR2 sequences are LGHNA and YSLEER. Trimming removed 1 base from V and 8 bases from J, with 18 bases in between. The CDR3 is CASSQALGDDYYEQFF. CDR3 in DNA: TGCGCCAGCAGCCAAGCTTTAGGAGACGATTACTATGAGCAGTTCTTC.

The chain combines TRBV10-2 with TRBJ2-2, with D perhaps assigned TRBD1 or TRBD2 (5 bases each). The germline V gene has CDR1 WSHSY and CDR2 SAAADI. V dropped 10 bases and J dropped 3 bases, with 21 bases sitting between them. The CDR3 has 16 amino acids. CDR3 DNA sequence: TGCGCCATCAGGCCCGACTCCCGAGGGGACACCGGGGAGCTGTTTTTT. Translated: CAIRPDSRGDTGELFF.

The chain employs TRBV12-3 or TRBV12-4 and TRBJ2-7; D unresolved. There are 14 residues in the CDR3. The V end lost 6 bases, the J end lost 5 bases, and 17 bases lay between the germline ends. The CDR3 DNA reads TGTGCCAGCAGGTTTTTAGGGTCGGTGAACGAGCAGTACTTC. Residues: CASRFLGSVNEQYF.

The chain recombines TRBV30 with TRBJ1-6, with D possibly TRBD1 on 6 matching bases. Trimming pared 5 bases from V and 13 bases from J, leaving 18 bases between. The CDR3 covers 13 residues. Germline V gives CDR1 GTSNPN, CDR2 SVGIG (reference sequence). DNA of the CDR3: TGTGCCTGGGACGACAGGACAATAGGTCCCCTCCACTTT. Translated: CAWDDRTIGPLHF.

This clonotype has just a few counts. This chain connects TRBV7-2 to TRBJ2-5; perhaps TRBD1 as D (5 bases). V was trimmed by 1 base and J by 5 bases, leaving 14 bases between them. Germline V gene lookup returns CDR1 SGHTA and CDR2 FQGNSA. This CDR3 is built from 15 residues. The CDR3 bases are TGTGCCAGCAGCTTAGTTTCGACAGTCGAGGAGACCCAGTACTTC. This encodes CASSLVSTVEETQYF.

This clonotype was observed many times. The chain joins TRBV29-1 to TRBJ2-1; perhaps TRBD1 as D (5 bases). Per the germline V gene, CDR1 is SQVTM and CDR2 is ANQGSEA. The CDR3 consists of 13 residues. V was trimmed by 3 bases and J by 4 bases, leaving 10 bases between them. The CDR3 DNA is TGCAGCGTTGAGGGGCAGGGTTACAATGAGCAGTTCTTC. This sequence encodes CSVEGQGYNEQFF.

V is TRBV20-1 and J is TRBJ2-7; D is uncertain. The CDR3 has 15 residues. Germline CDR1 is DFQATT and CDR2 is SNEGSKA (reference sequence). The V and J ends lost 3 bases and 0 bases respectively, with 15 bases between them. The CDR3 reads CSASAGPFSSYEQYF. Written as DNA, the CDR3 is TGCAGTGCTAGTGCCGGGCCTTTTAGCTCCTACGAGCAGTACTTC.

This clonotype was seen only a few times. The V and J genes are TRBV12-3 or TRBV12-4 and TRBJ2-1; maybe TRBD1 (6 bases). CDR3 size: 17 residues. Between the trimmed V and J ends, which lost 4 bases and 7 bases, there was a span of 23 bases. This CDR3 is CASSSEGHLSGPNEQFF. The DNA for the CDR3 is TGTGCCAGCAGTTCTGAGGGACACCTATCTGGGCCTAATGAGCAGTTCTTC.

CDR3: CASSLTLDSYNSPLHF. The CDR3 DNA reads TGTGCCAGCAGCTTGACTCTGGATTCCTATAATTCACCCCTCCACTTT. V and J are TRBV5-5 and TRBJ1-6, with unresolved D. The CDR3 has 16 amino acids. Germline V gene data show CDR1 as SGHKS and CDR2 as YYEKEE (reference sequence). V lost 1 base and J 1 base, leaving 9 bases between the germline ends.

This sequence joins TRBV4-3 and TRBJ1-4; maybe TRBD1 (5 bases). Trimming shortened V by 0 bases and J by 8 bases, and 13 bases separated the two germline ends. CDR3 size: 15 residues. The germline V gene encodes CDR1 LGHNA and CDR2 YSLEER. For the CDR3, the DNA is TGCGCCAGCAGCCAAGATGTGGGGGTACGGGAAAAACTGTTTTTT. It is translated as CASSQDVGVREKLFF.

The CDR3 coding sequence is TGTGCCAGCAGCTTGGTGGGGACTAGCGGGGGAGTCGAGGAGACCCAGTACTTC. Residues: CASSLVGTSGGVEETQYF. The V gene is TRBV5-4, the J gene TRBJ2-5; 14 nucleotides agree with TRBD2. V was clipped by 0 bases and J by 5 bases; unmatched bases: 9. Germline V gene lookup returns CDR1 SGHNT and CDR2 YYREEE (reference sequence). This CDR3 contains 18 residues.

This clonotype was seen only a few times. The rearrangement joins TRBV4-3 to TRBJ2-1, with D maybe TRBD2 (6 bases). Germline values: CDR1 LGHNA, CDR2 YSLEER. The V end was cut by 4 bases, the J end by 3 bases, with 22 bases between. CDR3 size: 18 residues. Here the CDR3 reads CASSRSPTGTRGYNEQFF. DNA for the CDR3: TGCGCCAGCAGCCGTAGCCCGACCGGGACTCGCGGCTACAATGAGCAGTTCTTC.

At least ten counts were recorded for this clonotype. This rearrangement joins TRBV25-1 to TRBJ2-7; D possibly corresponds to TRBD2 (5 bases). V was clipped by 2 bases and J by 3 bases, with 17 bases between them. The CDR3 consists of 16 residues. The germline gives CDR1 MGHDK, CDR2 SYGVNS. CDR3 protein: CASSELSGQQVYEQYF. The CDR3 DNA follows: TGTGCCAGCAGTGAACTGAGCGGTCAGCAAGTCTACGAGCAGTACTTC.

This chain connects TRBV5-6 to TRBJ2-4; D call uncertain. The end of the DNA is better explained by TRBJ2-7, so the J call may be wrong. The CDR3 extends over 15 amino acids. The germline V gene encodes CDR1 SGHDT and CDR2 YYEEEE. CDR3 DNA sequence: TGTGCCAGCAGCTTGGAACAGACCCTGGCCTACGAGCAGTACTTC. Translated, it gives CASSLEQTLAYEQYF.

Turning to this clonotype: One junction end does not reproduce the germline sequence, and a read error may be involved. V and J are TRBV18 and TRBJ1-1, with D tentatively TRBD1 (5 bases). Germline V lookup: CDR1 KGHSH, CDR2 LQKENI. The CDR3 is 15 residues long. CDR3 sequence (DNA): TGTGTCAGCTCACCAAGGGGCCCCCTGAACACTGAAGCTTTCTTT. This gives the protein CVSSPRGPLNTEAFF.

The chain joins TRBV6-5 to TRBJ2-1; D gene uncertain. The end of the DNA aligns better with TRBJ2-7, so the J call may be wrong. Germline CDR1 reads MNHEY; CDR2 reads SVGAGI. The CDR3 is 14 amino acids. The CDR3 nucleotides are TGTGCCAGCTTTTCGGACCGACCGTACAATGAGCAGTACTTC. It specifies CASFSDRPYNEQYF.

This clonotype has more than one count but fewer than ten. The V and J genes are TRBV20-1 and TRBJ2-1, with D possibly TRBD2 on 6 matching bases. The CDR3 spans 13 residues. Germline values: CDR1 DFQATT, CDR2 SNEGSKA (reference sequence). The V gene lost 3 bases and the J gene lost 5 bases, with 11 bases spanning the gap. CDR3 sequence (DNA): TGCAGTGCTAGGCAGGGACTCAACAATGAGCAGTTCTTC. The encoded protein is CSARQGLNNEQFF.

The rearrangement uses TRBV20-1 and TRBJ2-7; D unclear. Looked up from germline, CDR1 is DFQATT and CDR2 is SNEGSKA (reference sequence). V was shortened by 1 base and J by 7 bases, with 14 bases between the two germline ends. This CDR3 has 13 residues. CDR3 nucleotide sequence: TGCAGTGCTAGAGTGTCGCCCCAAAGGGAGCAGTACTTC. Translated: CSARVSPQREQYF.